The clone carrying this T cell receptor beta chain was observed at least ten times. What it recognizes is unknown. The data were taken from a study of T-cell memory formation after mild COVID-19. General study findings and limits: Unconfirmed was the SARS-CoV-2 specificity of second-wave clones that peaked on day 37. CD4/CD8 balance held among clones contracting day 15 to 85, and later expanders leaned CD4+.

Libraries for TCRalpha and TCRbeta carried sample barcodes and unique molecular identifiers via 5'RACE. TCRdb redid the calling of the 5' RACE reads with MiXCR, one entry per CDR3 protein. The repertoire holds more than 350,000 distinct CDR3 sequences, 15% to 20% seen once, with 20% to 25% in the top ten. The origin of this receptor is a young man who had mild COVID-19 (a few samples of this study predate the infection). Cell type and time point are not known. Material: PBMCs or a T cell subset sorted from them (not recorded which).

The CDR3 region is CASSFTVNPDSYGYTF. For the CDR3, the DNA is TGTGCCAGCAGCTTTACCGTTAACCCAGATTCATATGGCTACACCTTC. The rearrangement joins TRBV7-2 to TRBJ1-2; no reliable D call. The CDR3 totals 16 residues. Trimming stripped 3 bases from V and 5 bases from J, with 19 bases between. Germline V gene data show CDR1 as SGHTA and CDR2 as FQGNSA.